The 15 T cell receptor beta chains presented below share a single source sample, sequenced in a study of PD-1 blockade in classical Hodgkin lymphoma. Each patient's relapse followed autologous stem cell transplantation, and brentuximab vedotin exposure varied. TCRdb's table, derived via immunoSEQ multiplex PCR, lists solely in-frame clones and lacks some. Counted here are tens of thousands of clones, approximately 88% occurring once; the ten biggest clones make up around 20%. Here the sequenced sample was peripheral blood mononuclear cells (PBMCs), taken at baseline. All receptors derive from a human donor with classical Hodgkin lymphoma.

The chain has TRBV29-1 and TRBJ2-3, with 16 nucleotides matching TRBD2. The CDR3 has 18 residues. The germline CDR1 and CDR2 sequences are SQVTM and ANQGSEA. The J segment lost 0 bases and the V segment lost 4 bases, leaving 7 bases of the junction unmatched. CDR3 sequence: CSVAGTSGRALSTDTQYF. In DNA form, the CDR3 reads TGCAGCGTTGCCGGGACTAGCGGGAGGGCCCTAAGCACAGATACGCAGTATTTT.

The chain employs TRBV7-2 and TRBJ2-5; the D gene is possibly TRBD1 (6 bases). The V end was cut by 3 bases, the J end by 5 bases, with 10 bases between. Germline V gene sequence: CDR1 SGHTA, CDR2 FQGNSA. The CDR3 has 13 residues. CDR3 in amino acids: CASSLDSGETQYF. The CDR3 bases are TGTGCCAGCAGCTTGGACAGTGGGGAGACCCAGTACTTC.

J is TRBJ1-2 and V is TRBV11-1; tentatively, D is TRBD1 (6 bases). CDR3 length: 13 amino acids. Germline assignment: CDR1 SGHAT and CDR2 FQDESV (reference sequence). V was shortened by 5 bases and J by 4 bases, with 11 bases between the two germline ends. The CDR3 DNA follows: TGTGCCAGCAGCGCCGACAGGTCCTATGGCTACACCTTC. Protein sequence: CASSADRSYGYTF.

This chain joins TRBV13 and TRBJ2-3; 7 bases align to TRBD2. Germline trimming cut 6 bases from V and 0 bases from J; bases unmatched to any gene: 9. CDR3 size: 16 residues. In germline, CDR1 is PRHDT, CDR2 FYEKMQ (reference sequence). CDR3 loop: CASSLRAGWSTDTQYF. The CDR3 nucleotides read TGTGCCAGCAGTCTACGAGCGGGATGGAGCACAGATACGCAGTATTTT. Full variable domain (missing parts from reference TRBV13 and TRBJ2-3): AAGVIQSPRHLIKEKRETATLKCYPIPRHDTVYWYQQGPGQDPQFLISFYEKMQSDKGSIPDRFSAQQFSDYHSELNMSSLELGDSALYFCASSLRAGWSTDTQYFGPGTRLTVL.

The CDR3 DNA follows: TGTGCCAGCAGTGGACAGAAGATTAACTATGGCTACACCTTC. This gives the protein CASSGQKINYGYTF. The V gene is TRBV6-6, the J gene TRBJ1-2; a possible D gene is TRBD1 (6 bases). Looked up from germline, CDR1 is MNHNY and CDR2 is SVGAGI (reference sequence). The V gene lost 5 bases and the J gene lost 1 base, with 11 bases spanning the gap. This CDR3 comprises 14 residues.

This rearrangement joins TRBV18 to TRBJ2-7; 13 bases are shared with TRBD2. CDR3 length: 15 residues. Germline lookup yields CDR1 KGHSH and CDR2 LQKENI. Germline trimming cut 3 bases from V and 6 bases from J; bases unmatched to any gene: 5. This CDR3 reads CASSPTSGRAREQYF. CDR3 sequence (DNA): TGTGCCAGCTCACCCACTAGCGGGAGGGCCCGCGAGCAGTACTTC.

Only one count was recorded for this clone. The chain combines TRBV5-5 with TRBJ2-5; D not certain. The CDR3 has 12 amino acids. Germline V CDR1 and CDR2: SGHKS, YYEKEE (reference sequence). V was pared by 1 base and J by 5 bases, with 6 bases between. Here the CDR3 reads CASSLWGETQYF. The CDR3 nucleotides read TGTGCCAGCAGCTTGTGGGGTGAGACCCAGTACTTC.

In its sample, this clone was seen a few times. The chain couples TRBV30 to TRBJ1-1; no clear D gene. Germline V gene sequence: CDR1 GTSNPN, CDR2 SVGIG (reference sequence). The CDR3 covers 13 residues. With 2 bases removed from V and 1 base from J, the gap between germline ends came to 8 bases. The CDR3 nucleotides read TGTGCCTGGAGTCGGATCGGGAACACTGAAGCTTTCTTT. Its translation is CAWSRIGNTEAFF.

This sequence joins TRBV5-3 and TRBJ1-3; D call uncertain. TRBV5-3 is an open reading frame whose function is uncertain. V shed 0 bases and J shed 3 bases, with 10 bases lying between them. The CDR3 runs to 15 residues. The CDR3 here is CARSLVLLVGNTIYF. The CDR3, as DNA: TGTGCCAGAAGCTTGGTTTTATTAGTTGGAAACACCATATATTTT.

This clone occurred once. This sequence joins TRBV2 and TRBJ1-2, with 9 bases fitting TRBD1. This CDR3 region has 16 residues. The V and J ends lost 3 bases and 8 bases, in that order; junction bases with no gene match: 13. Germline assignment: CDR1 SNHLY and CDR2 FYNNEI. Written as DNA, the CDR3 is TGTGCCAGCAGTGATTATAACCCGGGACAGGGCAACGGCTACACCTTC. This sequence encodes CASSDYNPGQGNGYTF.

V gene TRBV5-1 combines with J gene TRBJ2-7; no firm D call. Trimming left V 0 bases short and J 0 bases short, with 7 bases between. The length of the CDR3 is 14 residues. The germline V gene encodes CDR1 SGHRS and CDR2 YFSETQ. The CDR3 DNA follows: TGCGCCAGCAGCTTGGTGGGCGACTCCTACGAGCAGTACTTC. It is translated as CASSLVGDSYEQYF.

This clone occurred once. CDR3 residues: CASSSDRGGGNTIYF. CDR3 bases: TGTGCCAGTAGTTCCGACAGGGGCGGCGGAAACACCATATATTTT. This sequence joins TRBV19 and TRBJ1-3, with 8 bases aligning to TRBD1. The germline gives CDR1 LNHDA, CDR2 SQIVND (reference sequence). The J segment lost 4 bases and the V segment lost 5 bases, leaving 7 bases of the junction unmatched. CDR3 length: 15 amino acids.

The chain joins TRBV13 to TRBJ2-7, with D unclear. CDR3 length equals 16 residues. V was cut by 5 bases and J by 0 bases, with 17 bases left in between. The V gene's germline CDR1 is PRHDT and CDR2 FYEKMQ (reference sequence). The CDR3 loop reads CASSPPHGKGSYEQYF. The CDR3 bases are TGTGCCAGCAGCCCCCCCCACGGAAAGGGCTCCTACGAGCAGTACTTC.

The chain has TRBV7-8 and TRBJ1-1; a weak D match, TRBD1 (5 bases). Germline V lookup: CDR1 SGHVS, CDR2 FQNEAQ. The length of the CDR3 is 14 residues. V lost 1 base to trimming and J lost 5 bases, with 11 bases between them. The CDR3 protein is CASSLGGGSTEAFF. The CDR3 coding sequence is TGTGCCAGCAGCTTAGGGGGGGGGAGTACTGAAGCTTTCTTT.

The V gene is TRBV6-6, the J gene TRBJ1-2; D is perhaps TRBD1 (6 bases). Germline assignment: CDR1 MNHNY and CDR2 SVGAGI (reference sequence). CDR3 size: 13 residues. V dropped 8 bases and J dropped 3 bases, with 13 bases sitting between them. This CDR3 is CASAQGSDYGYTF. The CDR3 DNA reads as TGTGCCAGCGCACAGGGATCCGACTATGGCTACACCTTC.